This TCR beta chain was sequenced during a study of T cell repertoires in cytomegalovirus infection (dated by TCRdb to the late 2010s). Study-level background: The HLA type of each donor mattered for the analysis, because public TCR beta signatures pointed to carriage of CMV infection along with the matching HLA type.

This clonotype showed up many times. The target of this receptor is not known. One base away there is no much larger clone; base qualities are not given. Sequencer: Illumina HiSeq 1500. TCRdb reprocessed the public reads (quality trimming at Q25 with fastp, clone calling with MiXCR) and kept in-frame beta chains. Rows matching on CDR3 protein sequence are summarized as one entry with the most common DNA and genes. The sample includes around 450,000 distinct CDR3 sequences, with about 11% observed a single time. About 9.4% of the sample rests with the top ten. Study-level results and caveats: In both this cohort and an independent roughly 350-donor cohort, the cumulative frequency of public TCR beta family members distinguished carriers of CMV infection plus the relevant HLA type. The ex vivo response was dominated by HLA-C-restricted CMV-specific TCR beta clonotypes, which also provided the single most frequent clonotype in two of eight donors.

The CDR3, cysteine through phenylalanine, is 15 amino acids long. The entry retains the CDR3 DNA only, 45 bases that are in frame from base 1. V is reduced by 10 bases and J by 1 base, leaving a spacing of 17 bases between them. What was sequenced was PBMCs. The receptor chain draws on TRBV23-1 and TRBJ2-1, with TRBD1 perhaps the D gene, on 5 matching bases. TRBV23-1 qualifies as an ORF whose function is uncertain. The receptor comes from a human donor in good health (CMV status not recorded). Some clones in this sample may be carry-over from other donors' samples. The CDR3 protein is CATPRQWASYNEQFF. At the DNA level, the sequence is TGCGCCACCCCCCGACAGTGGGCGTCCTACAATGAGCAGTTCTTC.